This T cell receptor (beta chain) was obtained from a study of CD8 T cells in ankylosing spondylitis. Findings and limits, study-wide: Ankylosing spondylitis blood appeared to carry a characteristic TCR beta motif of roughly eight highly homologous variants. CD8+ cells made up the disease-linked clones, which were relatively rare in peripheral blood. Matched ankylosing spondylitis synovial fluid reportedly showed significant enrichment of disease-linked clones. Prior work had noted some motif variants in reactive arthritis blood and synovial fluid.

This clonotype came up many times. Its antigen is not identified. TCR beta libraries were made by quantitative 5'-RACE with molecular barcodes. MiXCR, applied by TCRdb to the 5' RACE reads, yields one record per CDR3 protein. The data contain roughly 490,000 distinct CDR3 sequences, about 5.4% of them seen just once; the ten biggest clones take up around 3.6%. This receptor was identified in a male donor with ankylosing spondylitis. Sequencing was done on a sample of blood, either unsorted or a sorted T cell fraction (not recorded which).

CDR3 amino acids: CASSLGGGLMNTEAFF. CDR3 nucleotides: TGTGCCAGCAGCTTAGGTGGAGGGCTGATGAACACTGAAGCTTTCTTT. This rearrangement joins TRBV7-3 to TRBJ1-1; D unclear. Germline V gene sequence: CDR1 SGHTA, CDR2 FQGTGA. Deletions cut 2 bases from V and 0 bases from J, with 13 bases between. The CDR3 totals 16 residues.